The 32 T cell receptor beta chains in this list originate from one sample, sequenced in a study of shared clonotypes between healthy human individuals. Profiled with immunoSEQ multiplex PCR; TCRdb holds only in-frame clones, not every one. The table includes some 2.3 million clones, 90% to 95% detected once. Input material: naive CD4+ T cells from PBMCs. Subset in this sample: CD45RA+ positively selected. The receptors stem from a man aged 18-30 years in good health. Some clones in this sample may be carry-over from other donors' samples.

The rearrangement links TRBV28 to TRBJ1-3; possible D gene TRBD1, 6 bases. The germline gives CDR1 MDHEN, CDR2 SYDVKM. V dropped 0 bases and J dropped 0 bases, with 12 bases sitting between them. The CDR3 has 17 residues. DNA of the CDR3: TGTGCCAGCAGTTTATGGGGGGGCGTAAGCTCTGGAAACACCATATATTTT. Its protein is CASSLWGGVSSGNTIYF.

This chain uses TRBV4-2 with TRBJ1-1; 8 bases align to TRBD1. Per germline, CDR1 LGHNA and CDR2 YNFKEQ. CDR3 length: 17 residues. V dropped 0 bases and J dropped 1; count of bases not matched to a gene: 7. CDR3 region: CASSQDGSGQANTEAFF. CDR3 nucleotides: TGTGCCAGCAGCCAAGATGGATCGGGACAGGCGAACACTGAAGCTTTCTTT.

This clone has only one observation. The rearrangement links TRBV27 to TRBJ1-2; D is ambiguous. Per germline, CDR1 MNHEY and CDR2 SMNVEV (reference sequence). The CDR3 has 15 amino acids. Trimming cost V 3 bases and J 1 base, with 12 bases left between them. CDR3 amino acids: CASSFSPYGNYGYTF. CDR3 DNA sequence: TGTGCCAGCAGTTTTTCCCCTTACGGTAACTATGGCTACACCTTC.

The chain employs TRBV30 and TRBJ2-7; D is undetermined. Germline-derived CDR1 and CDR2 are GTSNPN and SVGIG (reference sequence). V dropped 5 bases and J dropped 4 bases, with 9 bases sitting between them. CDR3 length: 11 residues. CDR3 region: CAWGVWYEQYF. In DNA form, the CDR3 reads TGTGCCTGGGGAGTGTGGTACGAGCAGTACTTC.

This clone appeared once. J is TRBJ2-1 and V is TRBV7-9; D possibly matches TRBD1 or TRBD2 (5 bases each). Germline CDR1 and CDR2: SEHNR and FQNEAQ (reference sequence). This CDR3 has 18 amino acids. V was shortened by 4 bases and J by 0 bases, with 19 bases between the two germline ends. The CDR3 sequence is CASSSISGAQGSYNEQFF. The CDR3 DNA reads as TGTGCCAGCAGCTCAATTTCCGGGGCCCAGGGCTCCTACAATGAGCAGTTCTTC.

CDR3 DNA sequence: TGTGCCAGCAGCCCTACAGGGGCGTCCTACAATGAGCAGTTCTTC. Its protein is CASSPTGASYNEQFF. The V gene is TRBV5-4, the J gene TRBJ2-1; 7 bases match TRBD1. V lost 4 bases to trimming and J lost 1 base; unmatched junction nucleotides: 5. The CDR3 is made up of 15 amino acids. CDR1 is SGHNT, CDR2 YYREEE, per germline (reference sequence).

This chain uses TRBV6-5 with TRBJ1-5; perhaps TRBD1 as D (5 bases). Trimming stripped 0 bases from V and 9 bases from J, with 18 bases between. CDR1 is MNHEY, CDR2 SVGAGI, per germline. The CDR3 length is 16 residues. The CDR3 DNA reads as TGTGCCAGCAGTTACTCGACTCCGCAGGGCTATTGGCCCCAGCATTTT. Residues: CASSYSTPQGYWPQHF.

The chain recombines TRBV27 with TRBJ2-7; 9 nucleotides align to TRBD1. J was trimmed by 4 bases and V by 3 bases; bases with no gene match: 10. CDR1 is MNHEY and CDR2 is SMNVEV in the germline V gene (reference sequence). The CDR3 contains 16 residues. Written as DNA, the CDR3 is TGTGCCAGCAGTTTTGGGTCGGGACAGGGTATTTACGAGCAGTACTTC. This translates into CASSFGSGQGIYEQYF.

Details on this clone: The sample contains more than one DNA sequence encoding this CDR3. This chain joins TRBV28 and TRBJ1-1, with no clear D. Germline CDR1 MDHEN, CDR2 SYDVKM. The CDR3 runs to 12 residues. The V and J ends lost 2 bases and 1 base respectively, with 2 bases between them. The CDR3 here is CASSLTNTEAFF. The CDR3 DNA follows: TGTGCCAGCAGTTTAACGAACACTGAAGCTTTCTTT.

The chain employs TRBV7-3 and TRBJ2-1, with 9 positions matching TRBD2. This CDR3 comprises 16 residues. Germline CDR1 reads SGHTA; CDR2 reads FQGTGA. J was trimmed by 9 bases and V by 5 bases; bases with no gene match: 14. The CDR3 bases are TGTGCCAGCAGCCAACAGGGACTAGCCACGCTTGGTGAGCAGTTCTTC. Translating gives CASSQQGLATLGEQFF.

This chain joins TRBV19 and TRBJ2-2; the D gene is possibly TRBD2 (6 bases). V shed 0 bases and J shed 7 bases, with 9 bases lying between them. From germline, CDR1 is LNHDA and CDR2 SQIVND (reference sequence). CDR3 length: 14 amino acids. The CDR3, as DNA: TGTGCCAGTAGTATAGAGGGGAGGATCGGGGAGCTGTTTTTT. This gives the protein CASSIEGRIGELFF.

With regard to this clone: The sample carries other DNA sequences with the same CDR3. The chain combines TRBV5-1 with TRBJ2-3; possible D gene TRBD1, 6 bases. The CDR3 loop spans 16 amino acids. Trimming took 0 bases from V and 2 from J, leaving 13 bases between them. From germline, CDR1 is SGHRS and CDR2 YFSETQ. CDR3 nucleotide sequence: TGCGCCAGCAGCTTGGGACAGGCCTCGTCCACAGATACGCAGTATTTT. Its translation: CASSLGQASSTDTQYF.

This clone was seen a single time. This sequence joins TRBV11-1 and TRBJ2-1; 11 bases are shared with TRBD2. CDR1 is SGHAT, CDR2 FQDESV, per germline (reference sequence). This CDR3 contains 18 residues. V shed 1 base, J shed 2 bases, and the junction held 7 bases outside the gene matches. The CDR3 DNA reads TGTGCCAGCAGCTTAGGAAGGACTAGCGGGTTCCCCTACAATGAGCAGTTCTTC. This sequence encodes CASSLGRTSGFPYNEQFF.

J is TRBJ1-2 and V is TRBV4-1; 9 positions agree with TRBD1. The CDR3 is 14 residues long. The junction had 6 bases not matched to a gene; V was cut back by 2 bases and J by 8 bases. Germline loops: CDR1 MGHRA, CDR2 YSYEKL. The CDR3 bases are TGCGCCAGCAGCCAAACAACAGGGGGCGACGGCTACACCTTC. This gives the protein CASSQTTGGDGYTF.

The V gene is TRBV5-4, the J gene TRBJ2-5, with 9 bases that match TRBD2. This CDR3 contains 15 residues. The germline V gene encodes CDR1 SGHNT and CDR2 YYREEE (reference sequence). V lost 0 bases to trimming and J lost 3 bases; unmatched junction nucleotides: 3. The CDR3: CASSLGAGGKETQYF. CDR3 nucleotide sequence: TGTGCCAGCAGCTTGGGAGCGGGAGGCAAAGAGACCCAGTACTTC.

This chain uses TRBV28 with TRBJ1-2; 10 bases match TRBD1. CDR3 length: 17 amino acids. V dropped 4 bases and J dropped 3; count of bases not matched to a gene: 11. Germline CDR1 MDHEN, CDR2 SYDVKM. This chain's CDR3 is CASSSGQGPSGDYGYTF. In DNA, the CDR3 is TGTGCCAGCAGTTCGGGACAGGGGCCATCGGGCGACTATGGCTACACCTTC.

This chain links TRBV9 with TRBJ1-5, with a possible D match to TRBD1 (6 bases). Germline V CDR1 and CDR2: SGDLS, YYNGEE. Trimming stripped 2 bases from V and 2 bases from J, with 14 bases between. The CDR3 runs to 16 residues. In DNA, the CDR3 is TGTGCCAGCAGCGTGGGTGGGGGCGCGGGCAATCAGCCCCAGCATTTT. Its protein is CASSVGGGAGNQPQHF.

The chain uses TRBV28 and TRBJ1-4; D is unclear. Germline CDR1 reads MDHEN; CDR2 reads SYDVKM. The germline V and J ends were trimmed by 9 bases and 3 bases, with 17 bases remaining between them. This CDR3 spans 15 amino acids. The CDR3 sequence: CASNDPGDANEKLFF. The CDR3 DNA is TGTGCCAGTAATGATCCGGGTGACGCTAATGAAAAACTGTTTTTT.

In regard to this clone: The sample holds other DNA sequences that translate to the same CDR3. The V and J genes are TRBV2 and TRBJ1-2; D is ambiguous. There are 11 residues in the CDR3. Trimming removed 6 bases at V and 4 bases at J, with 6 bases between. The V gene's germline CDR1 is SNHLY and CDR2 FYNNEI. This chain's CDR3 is CASSRVYGYTF. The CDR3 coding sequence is TGTGCCAGCAGCAGAGTCTATGGCTACACCTTC.

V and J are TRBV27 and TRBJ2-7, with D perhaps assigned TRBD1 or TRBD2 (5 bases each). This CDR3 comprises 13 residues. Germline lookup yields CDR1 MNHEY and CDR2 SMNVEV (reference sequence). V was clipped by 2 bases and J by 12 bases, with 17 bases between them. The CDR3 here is CASSLGLAPGRYF. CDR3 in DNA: TGTGCCAGCAGTTTAGGGCTTGCCCCAGGGAGGTACTTC.

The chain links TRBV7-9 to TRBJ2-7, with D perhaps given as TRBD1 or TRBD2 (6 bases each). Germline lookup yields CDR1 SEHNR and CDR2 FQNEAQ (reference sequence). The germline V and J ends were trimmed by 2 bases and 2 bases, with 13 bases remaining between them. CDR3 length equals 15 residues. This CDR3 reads CASSLSGGAPYEQYF. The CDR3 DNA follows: TGTGCCAGCAGCTTATCCGGGGGCGCCCCCTACGAGCAGTACTTC.

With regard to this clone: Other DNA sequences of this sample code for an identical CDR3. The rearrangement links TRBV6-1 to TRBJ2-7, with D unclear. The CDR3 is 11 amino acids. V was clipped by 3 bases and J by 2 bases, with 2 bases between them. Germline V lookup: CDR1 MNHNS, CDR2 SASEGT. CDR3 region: CASSDPYEQYF. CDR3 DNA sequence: TGTGCCAGCAGTGACCCCTACGAGCAGTACTTC.

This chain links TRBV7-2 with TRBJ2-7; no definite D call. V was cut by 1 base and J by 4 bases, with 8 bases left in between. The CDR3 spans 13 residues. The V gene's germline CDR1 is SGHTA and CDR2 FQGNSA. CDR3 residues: CASSLVQKYEQYF. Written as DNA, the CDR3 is TGTGCCAGCAGCTTAGTACAGAAATACGAGCAGTACTTC.

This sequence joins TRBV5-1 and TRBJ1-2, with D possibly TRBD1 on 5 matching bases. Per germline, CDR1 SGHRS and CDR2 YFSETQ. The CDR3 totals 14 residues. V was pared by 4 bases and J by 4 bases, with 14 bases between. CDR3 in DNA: TGCGCCAGCAGCCAGATGCAGGGATCCTATGGCTACACCTTC. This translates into CASSQMQGSYGYTF.

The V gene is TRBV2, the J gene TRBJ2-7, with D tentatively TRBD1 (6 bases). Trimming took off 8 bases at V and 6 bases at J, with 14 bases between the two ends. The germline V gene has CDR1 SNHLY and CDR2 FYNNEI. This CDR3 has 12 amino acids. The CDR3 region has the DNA TGTGCCAGCTCGAGGGGGTTTGGCGAGCAGTACTTC. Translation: CASSRGFGEQYF.

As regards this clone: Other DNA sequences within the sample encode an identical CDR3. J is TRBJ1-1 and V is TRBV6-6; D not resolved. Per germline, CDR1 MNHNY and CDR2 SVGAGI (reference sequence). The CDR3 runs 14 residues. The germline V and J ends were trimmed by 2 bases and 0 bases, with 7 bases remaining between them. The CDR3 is CASSYGNLNTEAFF. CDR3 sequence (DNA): TGTGCCAGCAGTTACGGGAACTTGAACACTGAAGCTTTCTTT.

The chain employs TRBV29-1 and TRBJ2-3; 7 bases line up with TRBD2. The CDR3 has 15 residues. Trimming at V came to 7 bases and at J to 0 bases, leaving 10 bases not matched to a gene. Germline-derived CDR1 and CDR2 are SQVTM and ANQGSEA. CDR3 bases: TGCAGCGCCCCGGGCGCGGGGGAGAGCACAGATACGCAGTATTTT. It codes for CSAPGAGESTDTQYF.

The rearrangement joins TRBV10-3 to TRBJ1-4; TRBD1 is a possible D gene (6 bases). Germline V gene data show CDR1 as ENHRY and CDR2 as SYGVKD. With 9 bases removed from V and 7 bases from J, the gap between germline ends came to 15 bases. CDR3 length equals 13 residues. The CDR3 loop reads CAINRETIEKLFF. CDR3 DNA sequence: TGTGCCATTAACAGGGAGACGATTGAAAAACTGTTTTTT.

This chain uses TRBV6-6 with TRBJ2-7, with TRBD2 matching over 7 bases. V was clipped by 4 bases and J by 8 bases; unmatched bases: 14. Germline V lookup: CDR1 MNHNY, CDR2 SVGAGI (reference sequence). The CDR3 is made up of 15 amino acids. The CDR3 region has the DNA TGTGCCAGCAGTTCCTCGGGGGGTCCTTCTACGAAGCAGTACTTC. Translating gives CASSSSGGPSTKQYF.

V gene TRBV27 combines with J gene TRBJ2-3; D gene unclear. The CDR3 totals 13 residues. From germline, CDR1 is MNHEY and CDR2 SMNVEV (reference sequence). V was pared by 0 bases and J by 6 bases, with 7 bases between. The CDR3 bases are TGTGCCAGCAGTTTATCCCCGAGGGATACGCAGTATTTT. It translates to CASSLSPRDTQYF.

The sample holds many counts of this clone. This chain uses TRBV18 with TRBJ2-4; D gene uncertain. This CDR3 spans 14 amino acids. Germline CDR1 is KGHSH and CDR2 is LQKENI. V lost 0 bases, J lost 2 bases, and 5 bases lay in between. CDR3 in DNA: TGTGCCAGCTCACCACCGCGGTCCAAAAACATTCAGTACTTC. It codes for CASSPPRSKNIQYF.

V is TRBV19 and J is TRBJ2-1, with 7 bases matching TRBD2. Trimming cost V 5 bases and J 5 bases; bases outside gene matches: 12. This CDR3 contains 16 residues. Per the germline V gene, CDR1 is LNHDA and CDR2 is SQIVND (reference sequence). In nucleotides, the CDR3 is TGTGCCAGTAGTCTACCCAAGGGCGGGAGCCACAATGAGCAGTTCTTC. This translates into CASSLPKGGSHNEQFF.